This T cell receptor beta chain was identified during a study of T-cell memory formation after mild COVID-19. Study summary: TCR clusters were largely donor specific. The study's findings and limits: Second-wave clones peaking on day 37 lacked confirmed SARS-CoV-2 specificity. Mainly in CM and EM were contracting CD4+ clones; CD8+ were in EMRA. There was a balanced CD4/CD8 profile in clones contracting day 15 to 85, and later expanders leaned CD4+.

This clonotype was seen a handful of times. The antigen remains unidentified. Germline V CDR1 and CDR2: SNHLY, FYNNEI. The CDR3 runs to 12 residues. Trimming removed 2 bases from V and 6 bases from J, with 8 bases in between. TCRdb ran MiXCR on the 5' RACE reads and lists one entry per CDR3 protein. The sample has 450,000 to 700,000 distinct CDR3 sequences, more than 15% seen once. The rearrangement links TRBV2 to TRBJ2-7, with D maybe TRBD2 (7 bases). The sample comprised PBMCs or a T cell subset sorted from them (not recorded which). The sequence was obtained from an adult woman who had mild COVID-19 (a few samples of this study predate the infection). Cell type and time point are not known. The CDR3 coding sequence is TGTGCCAGCAGTGAAAGGGGGGGCGAGCAGTACTTC. Its protein product is CASSERGGEQYF. Based on the CDR3 plus reference TRBV2 and TRBJ2-7, the full variable domain is EPEVTQTPSHQVTQMGQEVILRCVPISNHLYFYWYRQILGQKVEFLVSFYNNEISEKSEIFDDQFSVERPDGSNFTLKIRSTKLEDSAMYFCASSERGGEQYFGPGTRLTVT.